This passage covers 9 T cell receptor beta chains from one sample sequenced in a study of Graves' ophthalmopathy and Graves' hyperthyroidism. RNA transcripts were the template, and TCR beta CDR3 regions were amplified from them. The authors performed first-round RT-PCR with HTBI primers and then a second-round multiplex PCR. In TCRdb, the multiplex PCR reads were re-called with MiXCR into one record per CDR3 protein. The sample has about 700,000 distinct CDR3 sequences; 40% are singletons. The specimen sequenced was peripheral blood. The receptors originated from an adult man with Graves' ophthalmopathy.

This chain joins TRBV25-1 and TRBJ2-2; the D call may be TRBD1 or TRBD2 (7 bases each). The CDR3 loop spans 16 amino acids. CDR1 is MGHDK and CDR2 is SYGVNS in the germline V gene. V gave up 4 bases and J gave up 3 bases, with 15 bases separating them. The CDR3 DNA reads TGTGCCAGCAGTGGGGGAGGGGGCCGGGACACCGGGGAGCTGTTTTTT. This encodes CASSGGGGRDTGELFF.

The gene calls are TRBV2 and TRBJ1-2; D uncertain. V shed 5 bases and J shed 3 bases, with 19 bases lying between them. Per the germline V gene, CDR1 is SNHLY and CDR2 is FYNNEI. This CDR3 comprises 16 residues. CDR3 protein: CASSYSRSGSDYGYTF. DNA of the CDR3: TGTGCCAGCAGTTACTCGAGATCGGGATCTGACTATGGCTACACCTTC.

V gene TRBV19 combines with J gene TRBJ1-2, with TRBD1 as a possible D gene (6 bases). Deletions cut 9 bases from V and 7 bases from J, with 18 bases between. CDR1 and CDR2 (germline): LNHDA, SQIVND (reference sequence). The CDR3 consists of 13 residues. The CDR3 loop is CASRDTGYSGYTF. The CDR3 DNA sequence: TGTGCCAGCAGGGACACAGGGTATTCTGGCTACACCTTC.

V is TRBV29-1 and J is TRBJ1-1; 8 bases agree with TRBD1. Germline CDR1 SQVTM, CDR2 ANQGSEA. Trimming removed 6 bases from V and 4 bases from J; junction bases left unmatched: 7. The CDR3 is 13 amino acids. In DNA, the CDR3 is TGCAGCGTCGAGGACAGGGTTATCACTGAAGCTTTCTTT. This translates into CSVEDRVITEAFF.

V gene TRBV29-1 combines with J gene TRBJ1-6; TRBD1 matches at 7 bases. The V gene's germline CDR1 is SQVTM and CDR2 ANQGSEA. V was clipped by 1 base and J by 9 bases; unmatched bases: 12. The CDR3 covers 16 residues. The CDR3 sequence is CSVEGGAGGIGSPLHF. For the CDR3, the DNA is TGCAGCGTTGAAGGCGGGGCAGGGGGTATAGGTTCACCCCTCCACTTT. The full variable domain, with the rest looked up from reference TRBV29-1 and TRBJ1-6, is SAVISQKPSRDICQRGTSLTIQCQVDSQVTMMFWYRQQPGQSLTLIATANQGSEATYESGFVIDKFPISRPNLTFSTLTVSNMSPEDSSIYLCSVEGGAGGIGSPLHFGNGTRLTVT.

Comments on this clonotype: One end of the junction fails to match germline, which may point to a read error. The J gene is TRBJ1-1, the V gene TRBV29-1; D gene unclear. The CDR3 sequence is 9 residues long. Germline loops: CDR1 SQVTM, CDR2 ANQGSEA. The CDR3 loop is CSVEIEVFF. CDR3 DNA sequence: TGCAGCGTTGAAATCGAAGTTTTCTTT.

This chain uses TRBV2 with TRBJ1-2; D possibly corresponds to TRBD1 (5 bases). The germline CDR1 and CDR2 sequences are SNHLY and FYNNEI. The length of the CDR3 is 11 residues. DNA for the CDR3: TGTGCTAGTCAGGGACCCTATGGCTACACCTTC. Translating gives CASQGPYGYTF.

This rearrangement joins TRBV29-1 to TRBJ1-4, with D perhaps TRBD1 (6 bases). With 6 bases removed from V and 4 bases from J, the gap between germline ends came to 21 bases. This CDR3 comprises 16 residues. The V gene's germline CDR1 is SQVTM and CDR2 ANQGSEA. Here the CDR3 DNA reads TGCAGCGTGGGAGGACGGACAGCTAGGGATAATGAAAAACTGTTTTTT. Encoded protein: CSVGGRTARDNEKLFF.

This clonotype has only a few counts. This chain links TRBV9 with TRBJ1-1; 7 nucleotides match TRBD1. The germline V gene has CDR1 SGDLS and CDR2 YYNGEE. The CDR3 sequence is 16 residues long. The V segment lost 4 bases and the J segment 1 base; nucleotides outside the gene matches: 10. Here the CDR3 reads CASSPRQGGTNTEAFF. Written as DNA, the CDR3 is TGTGCCAGCAGCCCCAGACAGGGAGGGACGAACACTGAAGCTTTCTTT.